These 5 T cell receptor beta chains were all obtained from the same sample, sequenced in a study of blood T cell repertoires in COVID-19. Assay: immunoSEQ multiplex PCR; the TCRdb copy retains only in-frame clones and omits some. The sample carries approximately 500,000 clones, 85% to 90% recorded once. The sequencing input was peripheral blood. These receptors all come from a woman aged 50 to 65 with COVID-19, enrolled during active disease.

The chain recombines TRBV5-1 with TRBJ1-1, with TRBD1 matching over 8 bases. V was clipped by 4 bases and J by 3 bases; unmatched bases: 5. Germline V gene data show CDR1 as SGHRS and CDR2 as YFSETQ. This CDR3 has 14 amino acids. The CDR3 DNA is TGCGCCAGCAGCGTCGGACAGGGTGACACTGAAGCTTTCTTT. Its protein is CASSVGQGDTEAFF.

J is TRBJ1-6 and V is TRBV9; 8 bases agree with TRBD1. With V trimmed by 4 bases and J by 10 bases, 4 bases remained unmatched. Germline V CDR1 and CDR2: SGDLS, YYNGEE. The CDR3 has 13 residues. The CDR3 sequence: CASSLSGGSPLHF. The CDR3 nucleotides read TGTGCCAGCAGCCTCTCAGGGGGCTCACCCCTCCACTTT.

This clone was detected only a few times. The CDR3 is CASSVLTGGYSNQPQHF. In DNA form, the CDR3 reads TGTGCCAGTAGTGTACTAACAGGGGGATATAGCAATCAGCCCCAGCATTTT. The rearrangement uses TRBV19 and TRBJ1-5; 8 bases agree with TRBD1. CDR1 is LNHDA and CDR2 is SQIVND in the germline V gene (reference sequence). The CDR3 is 17 amino acids. The V and J ends lost 5 bases and 0 bases, in that order; junction bases with no gene match: 9.

This sequence joins TRBV6-2 or TRBV6-3 and TRBJ2-3; D perhaps matches TRBD1 (6 bases). From germline, CDR1 is MNHEY and CDR2 SVGEGT. V dropped 2 bases and J dropped 3 bases, with 18 bases sitting between them. The CDR3 loop spans 17 amino acids. CDR3 nucleotides: TGTGCCAGCAGTTACCCTATAGGGGGAATGGCGACAGATACGCAGTATTTT. This encodes CASSYPIGGMATDTQYF.

The gene calls are TRBV2 and TRBJ1-5, with D hard to call. The germline V and J ends were trimmed by 8 bases and 0 bases, with 11 bases remaining between them. Germline CDR1 is SNHLY and CDR2 is FYNNEI. The CDR3 runs to 14 residues. In nucleotides, the CDR3 is TGTGCCAGCCAAGGAGATTATAGCAATCAGCCCCAGCATTTT. This sequence encodes CASQGDYSNQPQHF.